The T cell receptor beta chain described here comes from a study of blood T cell repertoires in COVID-19. Overall study: Acute and convalescent COVID-19 samples came from the United States, Italy and Spain.

The V end was cut by 4 bases, the J end by 5 bases, with 14 bases between. From germline, CDR1 is SEHNR and CDR2 FQNEAQ (reference sequence). CDR3 size: 15 residues. Per the original methods: Reference gene primer amplification gave nucleated cell count estimates. The protocol was immunoSEQ multiplex PCR, while the TCRdb copy is restricted to in-frame clones and leaves out a portion. The DNA gave D and trimming, while V, J and clone size come from that table. There are 100,000 to 150,000 clones in the sample; approximately 70% occur only once, and under 2.5% lies in the top ten. This clone came up a few times.

The rearrangement uses TRBV7-9 and TRBJ1-4; D not resolved. This receptor was taken from a woman in her seventies with acute or convalescent COVID-19. Sequenced sample: peripheral blood. The CDR3, as DNA: TGTGCCAGCAGCTCCTTCACCGGAGGCAATGAAAAACTGTTTTTT. The encoded protein is CASSSFTGGNEKLFF.